This TCR beta chain is drawn from a study of blood T cells in healthy people across ages. Every donor provided roughly 10 milliliters of peripheral blood. Comment on this clonotype: Its antigen is unidentified.

Germline CDR1 SGHRS, CDR2 YFSETQ. This CDR3 has 15 amino acids. Trimming cost V 4 bases and J 6 bases, with 17 bases left between them. Study-level points and caveats: Long-lived and aged donors differed, with more naive CD4+ cells and higher diversity in the long-lived.

For the second PCR, which ran for roughly 7 to 11 cycles, a sample-barcoded 5' primer and a J-beta primer mix were used. Every individual sample yielded 2.5 million or more paired-end reads (each containing CDR3). TCRdb passed the 5' RACE reads through MiXCR, listing each CDR3 protein once. This table holds 800,000 to 900,000 distinct CDR3 sequences, roughly 60% found once. The specimen was blood. The source is a man aged 30-40 years in good health. The V and J genes are TRBV5-1 and TRBJ1-5; possibly TRBD1 for D (5 bases). The CDR3 nucleotides read TGCGCCAGCAGCAAGGACGAGGGGCGCGGTCAGCCCCAGCATTTT. The encoded protein is CASSKDEGRGQPQHF. Drawing the rest from reference TRBV5-1 and TRBJ1-5, the complete variable domain is KAGVTQTPRYLIKTRGQQVTLSCSPISGHRSVSWYQQTPGQGLQFLFEYFSETQRNKGNFPGRFSGRQFSNSRSEMNVSTLELGDSALYLCASSKDEGRGQPQHFGDGTRLSIL.